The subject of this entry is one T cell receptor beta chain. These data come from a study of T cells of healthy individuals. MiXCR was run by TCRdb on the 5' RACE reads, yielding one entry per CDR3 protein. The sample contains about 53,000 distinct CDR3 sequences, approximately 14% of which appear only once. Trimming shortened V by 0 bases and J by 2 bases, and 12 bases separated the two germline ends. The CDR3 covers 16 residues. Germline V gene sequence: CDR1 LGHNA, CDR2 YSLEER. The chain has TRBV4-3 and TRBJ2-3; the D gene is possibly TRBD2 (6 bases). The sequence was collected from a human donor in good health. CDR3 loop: CASSQDVGRLTDTQYF. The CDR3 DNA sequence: TGCGCCAGCAGCCAAGATGTGGGGAGGCTCACAGATACGCAGTATTTT.